These 32 T cell receptor beta chains originate from one sample sequenced in a study of T cell responses to AZD1222 COVID-19 vaccine. Produced via immunoSEQ multiplex PCR; TCRdb's table is partial and in-frame only. The repertoire consists of around 160,000 clones, with approximately 90% occurring once and the leading ten covering roughly 16%. The material sequenced was peripheral blood, taken on day 0 of AZD1222 vaccination. All receptors come from an adult in good health.

This clone was picked up one time. The V and J genes are TRBV18 and TRBJ2-3; 10 nucleotides agree with TRBD1. Germline values: CDR1 KGHSH, CDR2 LQKENI. With V trimmed by 3 bases and J by 4 bases, 4 bases remained unmatched. The CDR3 sequence is 15 residues long. CDR3 in DNA: TGTGCCAGCTCACCCGGGACAGGGGCCCCAGATACGCAGTATTTT. It translates to CASSPGTGAPDTQYF.

The genes are TRBV7-2 and TRBJ2-5; D unresolved. Germline V gene sequence: CDR1 SGHTA, CDR2 FQGNSA. With 2 bases removed from V and 5 bases from J, the gap between germline ends came to 15 bases. CDR3 length: 15 amino acids. The CDR3 DNA sequence: TGTGCCAGCAGCTTATGGGGTACCCCCGGGGAGACCCAGTACTTC. It codes for CASSLWGTPGETQYF.

The chain couples TRBV5-1 to TRBJ1-3; D possibly corresponds to TRBD1 (5 bases). The germline CDR1 and CDR2 sequences are SGHRS and YFSETQ. The CDR3 covers 15 residues. Trimming shortened V by 0 bases and J by 3 bases, and 10 bases separated the two germline ends. The CDR3 region has the DNA TGCGCCAGCAGCTTGGAAGGGGAGCTTGGAAACACCATATATTTT. Translated, it gives CASSLEGELGNTIYF.

V and J are TRBV5-6 and TRBJ1-2; D call uncertain. The CDR3 covers 13 residues. V was trimmed by 4 bases and J by 6 bases, leaving 13 bases between them. CDR1 and CDR2 (germline): SGHDT, YYEEEE. As DNA, the CDR3 is TGTGCCAGCAGCCTCTGGAGTATCCATGGCTACACCTTC. As protein: CASSLWSIHGYTF. Full variable domain (rest looked up from reference TRBV5-6 and TRBJ1-2): DAGVTQSPTHLIKTRGQQVTLRCSPKSGHDTVSWYQQALGQGPQFIFQYYEEEERQRGNFPDRFSGHQFPNYSSELNVNALLLGDSALYLCASSLWSIHGYTFGSGTRLTVV.

This chain links TRBV6-2 or TRBV6-3 with TRBJ1-2; 7 positions match TRBD1. The trim removed 0 bases at V and 6 bases at J, leaving 7 bases unmatched. The germline CDR1 and CDR2 sequences are MNHEY and SVGEGT. This CDR3 has 15 amino acids. CDR3 nucleotides: TGTGCCAGCAGTTACTCGAGAGGGGGCGTAGATGGCTACACCTTC. Residues: CASSYSRGGVDGYTF.

The chain is built from TRBV6-5 and TRBJ2-1; 15 bases are a match to TRBD2. The CDR3 sequence is 15 residues long. The junction had 4 bases not matched to a gene; V was cut back by 7 bases and J by 6 bases. The germline V gene encodes CDR1 MNHEY and CDR2 SVGAGI. The CDR3 bases are TGTGCCAGCACTCGGGGACTAGCGGGGGGCAATGAGCAGTTCTTC. Translating it yields CASTRGLAGGNEQFF.

The J gene is TRBJ2-6, the V gene TRBV6-2 or TRBV6-3; TRBD1 matches at 7 bases. Germline assignment: CDR1 MNHEY and CDR2 SVGEGT. After removal of 4 bases from V and 6 bases from J, the junction contained 21 bases not matched to a gene. The CDR3 totals 20 residues. This CDR3 is CASSFLSTGTAGSEANVLTF. CDR3 coding DNA: TGTGCCAGCAGTTTTCTGTCCACCGGGACAGCCGGAAGTGAGGCCAACGTCCTGACTTTC.

The chain employs TRBV19 and TRBJ1-2, with D possibly being TRBD1 (5 bases). Looked up from germline, CDR1 is LNHDA and CDR2 is SQIVND (reference sequence). V was pared by 1 base and J by 9 bases, with 12 bases between. The CDR3 runs 13 residues. The CDR3 sequence is CASSIAEGPSYTF. The CDR3, as DNA: TGTGCCAGTAGTATAGCCGAGGGGCCGAGCTACACCTTC.

This clone was detected once. CDR3 protein: CASSLIRDTQYF. The CDR3 nucleotides are TGCGCCAGCAGCTTGATACGAGATACGCAGTATTTT. This chain uses TRBV5-1 with TRBJ2-3; D not resolved. The CDR3 has 12 amino acids. V lost 1 base and J 5 bases, leaving 5 bases between the germline ends. Germline loops: CDR1 SGHRS, CDR2 YFSETQ. The full variable domain, in which reference TRBV5-1 and TRBJ2-3 provide the parts outside the CDR3, is KAGVTQTPRYLIKTRGQQVTLSCSPISGHRSVSWYQQTPGQGLQFLFEYFSETQRNKGNFPGRFSGRQFSNSRSEMNVSTLELGDSALYLCASSLIRDTQYFGPGTRLTVL.

The chain has TRBV7-9 and TRBJ2-7, with no clear D. Trimming removed 5 bases at V and 7 bases at J, with 21 bases between. The CDR3 spans 15 residues. Germline lookup yields CDR1 SEHNR and CDR2 FQNEAQ (reference sequence). The CDR3 spells CASSPKGTPGREQYF. DNA for the CDR3: TGTGCCAGCAGCCCAAAAGGTACCCCAGGTAGGGAGCAGTACTTC. Together with reference TRBV7-9 and TRBJ2-7, the CDR3 gives the full variable domain: DTGVSQNPRHKITKRGQNVTFRCDPISEHNRLYWYRQTLGQGPEFLTYFQNEAQLEKSRLLSDRFSAERPKGSFSTLEIQRTEQGDSAMYLCASSPKGTPGREQYFGPGTRLTVT.

The chain has TRBV24-1 and TRBJ2-5; D perhaps matches TRBD2 (5 bases). Germline V gene lookup returns CDR1 KGHDR and CDR2 SFDVKD. The CDR3 runs 14 residues. V was cut by 11 bases and J by 3 bases, with 18 bases left in between. The CDR3: CASPHRWGEETQYF. The CDR3 nucleotides are TGTGCCAGTCCACATCGGTGGGGAGAAGAGACCCAGTACTTC.

V and J are TRBV6-2 or TRBV6-3 and TRBJ2-5, with TRBD1 matching over 7 bases. CDR3 length: 14 amino acids. V shed 4 bases and J 4 bases; nucleotides not matched to a gene: 6. Per the germline V gene, CDR1 is MNHEY and CDR2 is SVGEGT. The CDR3 DNA reads TGTGCCAGCAGTTCCGGGACAGAAGCAGAGACCCAGTACTTC. This gives the protein CASSSGTEAETQYF.

The genes are TRBV19 and TRBJ1-5; a possible D gene is TRBD1 (5 bases). There are 16 residues in the CDR3. In germline, CDR1 is LNHDA, CDR2 SQIVND (reference sequence). Trimming removed 3 bases from V and 0 bases from J, with 12 bases in between. CDR3 loop: CASSIRDGYSNQPQHF. DNA for the CDR3: TGTGCCAGTAGTATCAGGGACGGCTATAGCAATCAGCCCCAGCATTTT.

The genes are TRBV28 and TRBJ2-7; 7 bases are shared with TRBD1. Germline V gene data show CDR1 as MDHEN and CDR2 as SYDVKM. The CDR3 has 15 residues. Trimming took 7 bases from V and 1 from J; bases not matched to a gene: 10. This CDR3 reads CASIQGYSPSYEQYF. CDR3 coding DNA: TGTGCCAGCATACAGGGGTATTCCCCTTCCTACGAGCAGTACTTC.

The chain combines TRBV12-3 or TRBV12-4 with TRBJ1-2; possible D gene TRBD1, 5 bases. V was shortened by 6 bases and J by 8 bases, with 13 bases between the two germline ends. This CDR3 region has 12 residues. Here the CDR3 reads CASSTRVFGYTF. In DNA form, the CDR3 reads TGTGCCAGCAGCACCAGGGTTTTCGGCTACACCTTC.

This chain uses TRBV3-1 (or the pseudogene TRBV3-2) with TRBJ2-5; D not resolved. The V end was cut by 1 base, the J end by 1 base, with 1 base between. In germline, CDR1 is LGHDT, CDR2 YNNKEL (reference sequence). The CDR3 contains 12 residues. CDR3 nucleotide sequence: TGTGCCAGCAGCCAAGCCCAAGAGACCCAGTACTTC. This sequence encodes CASSQAQETQYF.

V usage is TRBV2 and J usage is TRBJ2-2; D gene unclear. Germline CDR1 SNHLY, CDR2 FYNNEI. The CDR3 is 18 amino acids. V lost 5 bases to trimming and J lost 0 bases, with 19 bases between them. The CDR3 is CASSLDRGQPANTGELFF. CDR3 nucleotides: TGTGCCAGCAGTCTAGACCGTGGGCAGCCCGCGAACACCGGGGAGCTGTTTTTT.

The chain recombines TRBV7-3 with TRBJ1-2, with D maybe TRBD1 (5 bases). Trimming pared 5 bases from V and 5 bases from J, leaving 21 bases between. In germline, CDR1 is SGHTA, CDR2 FQGTGA. The CDR3 runs to 16 residues. The CDR3 region has the DNA TGTGCCAGCAGCCTCAACCCCTCAGGGATGACTTATGGCTACACCTTC. Encoded protein: CASSLNPSGMTYGYTF.

The rearrangement joins TRBV5-5 to TRBJ2-3; a possible D gene is TRBD1 (6 bases). V dropped 4 bases and J dropped 4 bases, with 13 bases sitting between them. Germline loops: CDR1 SGHKS, CDR2 YYEKEE (reference sequence). This CDR3 has 14 amino acids. The CDR3 region has the DNA TGTGCCAGCAGCCAAGGGACAATCTCAGATACGCAGTATTTT. Residues: CASSQGTISDTQYF.

V and J are TRBV7-2 and TRBJ2-3; maybe TRBD2 (5 bases). CDR1 SGHTA and CDR2 FQGNSA come from the germline V gene. The CDR3 is made up of 17 amino acids. Trimming removed 2 bases at V and 9 bases at J, with 24 bases between. This CDR3 is CASSLRSGRYISDTQYF. In nucleotides, the CDR3 is TGTGCCAGCAGCTTAAGGTCGGGCAGGTACATTAGCGACACGCAGTATTTT.

This chain connects TRBV18 to TRBJ1-4; D possibly corresponds to TRBD1 (6 bases). This CDR3 has 17 amino acids. The V and J ends lost 6 bases and 2 bases respectively, with 19 bases between them. Looked up from germline, CDR1 is KGHSH and CDR2 is LQKENI. The CDR3 protein is CASSQQGSRRTNEKLFF. The DNA for the CDR3 is TGTGCCAGCTCCCAACAGGGTTCGAGACGCACTAATGAAAAACTGTTTTTT.

J is TRBJ1-2 and V is TRBV5-5; the D is unclear. The germline gives CDR1 SGHKS, CDR2 YYEKEE (reference sequence). V lost 3 bases to trimming and J lost 2 bases, with 11 bases between them. CDR3 length: 14 residues. The CDR3 coding sequence is TGTGCCAGCAGCTACCAAAATTTAAACTATGGCTACACCTTC. The encoded protein is CASSYQNLNYGYTF. Full variable domain (missing parts from reference TRBV5-5 and TRBJ1-2): DAGVTQSPTHLIKTRGQQVTLRCSPISGHKSVSWYQQVLGQGPQFIFQYYEKEERGRGNFPDRFSARQFPNYSSELNVNALLLGDSALYLCASSYQNLNYGYTFGSGTRLTVV.

V usage is TRBV27 and J usage is TRBJ1-1; D not certain. The V gene's germline CDR1 is MNHEY and CDR2 SMNVEV (reference sequence). This CDR3 has 14 amino acids. Between the trimmed V and J ends, which lost 6 bases and 6 bases, there was a span of 17 bases. CDR3 in amino acids: CASSLRIGVAEAFF. CDR3 sequence (DNA): TGTGCCAGCAGCTTACGTATCGGGGTCGCTGAAGCTTTCTTT.

The CDR3 nucleotides are TGTGCCAGTAGCGATACTGGGACAGCCAACTCCTATAATTCACCCCTCCACTTT. Protein product: CASSDTGTANSYNSPLHF. This sequence joins TRBV19 and TRBJ1-6, with TRBD1 matching 7 bases. Unmatched junction bases numbered 11, after V lost 6 bases and J lost 0 bases. Germline V gene lookup returns CDR1 LNHDA and CDR2 SQIVND (reference sequence). The CDR3 extends over 18 amino acids.

Only one count was recorded for this clone. The chain uses TRBV4-1 and TRBJ2-7, with no clear D. The CDR3 covers 15 residues. The germline V gene has CDR1 MGHRA and CDR2 YSYEKL. V gave up 0 bases and J gave up 3 bases, with 12 bases separating them. The CDR3 DNA sequence: TGCGCCAGCAGCCAAGACCAGACACTAATCTACGAGCAGTACTTC. Protein: CASSQDQTLIYEQYF.

This clone came up once. V is TRBV6-9 and J is TRBJ2-7; D may be TRBD1 or TRBD2 (5 bases each). The CDR3 is 15 residues long. Germline values: CDR1 MNHGY, CDR2 SVAAGI. Trimming shortened V by 3 bases and J by 2 bases, and 14 bases separated the two germline ends. The CDR3 nucleotides are TGTGCCAGCAGTTACCAAAGGGACCTCCCCTACGAGCAGTACTTC. Protein product: CASSYQRDLPYEQYF.

This chain joins TRBV5-1 and TRBJ2-2, with D hard to call. The germline CDR1 and CDR2 sequences are SGHRS and YFSETQ. Trimming removed 0 bases at V and 0 bases at J, with 9 bases between. The CDR3 runs to 16 residues. Written as DNA, the CDR3 is TGCGCCAGCAGCTTGGTGGCAGCCGCGAACACCGGGGAGCTGTTTTTT. The encoded protein is CASSLVAAANTGELFF.

The V and J genes are TRBV7-7 and TRBJ2-2, with TRBD1 matching 8 bases. Germline loops: CDR1 SSHAT, CDR2 FNYEAQ (reference sequence). The length of the CDR3 is 14 residues. J was trimmed by 5 bases and V by 4 bases; bases with no gene match: 3. The CDR3 DNA reads TGTGCCAGCAGCTCAGGGGGCCGGACCGGGGAGCTGTTTTTT. This encodes CASSSGGRTGELFF.

The V gene is TRBV7-9, the J gene TRBJ1-2; the D is unclear. CDR1 SEHNR and CDR2 FQNEAQ come from the germline V gene (reference sequence). V was trimmed by 4 bases and J by 6 bases, leaving 15 bases between them. The CDR3 runs 14 residues. The DNA for the CDR3 is TGTGCCAGCAGCTCCCGGACGTCCCCCGATGGCTACACCTTC. It specifies CASSSRTSPDGYTF.

This chain uses TRBV7-9 with TRBJ2-1; D perhaps matches TRBD2 (8 bases). Germline V lookup: CDR1 SEHNR, CDR2 FQNEAQ (reference sequence). V dropped 1 base and J dropped 6 bases, with 25 bases sitting between them. This CDR3 spans 19 amino acids. CDR3 loop: CASSLVEYRGARGGNEQFF. The CDR3 bases are TGTGCCAGCAGCTTAGTGGAGTACAGGGGCGCCCGGGGGGGCAATGAGCAGTTCTTC.

V is TRBV6-2 or TRBV6-3 and J is TRBJ1-2; D is ambiguous. The CDR3 is 13 residues long. The germline gives CDR1 MNHEY, CDR2 SVGEGT. V was trimmed by 6 bases and J by 8 bases, leaving 16 bases between them. CDR3 in amino acids: CASSRTEEGGYTF. CDR3 in DNA: TGTGCCAGCAGCCGTACCGAAGAGGGAGGCTACACCTTC.

The chain links TRBV5-4 to TRBJ1-1; D might be TRBD1 (5 bases). Per the germline V gene, CDR1 is SGHNT and CDR2 is YYREEE (reference sequence). This CDR3 spans 13 amino acids. With 9 bases removed from V and 3 bases from J, the gap between germline ends came to 15 bases. CDR3 protein: CATTGREHTEAFF. CDR3 nucleotides: TGTGCCACCACGGGCAGGGAGCACACTGAAGCTTTCTTT.